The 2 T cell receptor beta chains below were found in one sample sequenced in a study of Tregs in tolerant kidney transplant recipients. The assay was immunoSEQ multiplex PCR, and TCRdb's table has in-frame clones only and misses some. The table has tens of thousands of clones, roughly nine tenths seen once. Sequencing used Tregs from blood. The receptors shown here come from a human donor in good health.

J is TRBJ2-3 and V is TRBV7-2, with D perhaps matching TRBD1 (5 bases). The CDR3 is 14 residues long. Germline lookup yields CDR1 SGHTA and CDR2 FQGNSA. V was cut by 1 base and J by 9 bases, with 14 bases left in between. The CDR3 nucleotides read TGTGCCAGCAGCTTAGAAGCGACAGTTGAGACGCAGTATTTT. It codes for CASSLEATVETQYF.

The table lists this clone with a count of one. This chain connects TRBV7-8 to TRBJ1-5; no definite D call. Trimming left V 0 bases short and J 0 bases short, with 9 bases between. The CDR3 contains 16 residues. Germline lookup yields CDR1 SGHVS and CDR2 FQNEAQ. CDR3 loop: CASSLARGGSNQPQHF. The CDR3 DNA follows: TGTGCCAGCAGCTTAGCCCGGGGAGGTAGCAATCAGCCCCAGCATTTT.